What follows are 3 T cell receptor beta chains derived from one specimen sequenced in a study of blood T cell repertoires in COVID-19 (dated by TCRdb to the early 2020s). Library method: the immunoSEQ multiplex PCR assay. Sourced from immuneACCESS, this table was stored by TCRdb with only in-frame sequences that have V and J called. A share of the clones is absent; for the studies checked, an unresolved V gene accounts for under half, and the remainder has no known explanation. The sample data list about 360,000 clones, and approximately 86% of these were observed just once. The ten most abundant clones make up around 7.4% of the sample. Sequenced: peripheral blood. These receptors all come from a woman between 55 and 75 years old with COVID-19, enrolled during active disease.

The chain couples TRBV3-1 (or the pseudogene TRBV3-2) to TRBJ2-3, with TRBD2 matching 9 bases. The CDR3 has 16 amino acids. Germline V gives CDR1 LGHDT, CDR2 YNNKEL (reference sequence). Trimming cost V 7 bases and J 4 bases; bases outside gene matches: 12. CDR3 amino acids: CASTPGSGGVADTQYF. DNA for the CDR3: TGTGCCAGCACCCCGGGTAGCGGGGGTGTAGCAGATACGCAGTATTTT.

V gene TRBV12-3 or TRBV12-4 combines with J gene TRBJ1-1; TRBD1 is a possible D gene (5 bases). The CDR3 sequence is 13 residues long. The V and J ends lost 2 bases and 10 bases respectively, with 14 bases between them. The CDR3: CASSLFRAERAFF. Written as DNA, the CDR3 is TGTGCCAGCAGTTTATTCAGGGCTGAGCGAGCTTTCTTT.

The V gene is TRBV12-5, the J gene TRBJ1-2; D is uncertain. Germline values: CDR1 LGHNT, CDR2 FRNRAP. The CDR3 is 16 residues long. With 0 bases removed from V and 4 bases from J, the gap between germline ends came to 15 bases. The CDR3 here is CASGLVLGSPPYGYTF. The CDR3 DNA reads TGTGCTAGTGGTTTGGTACTAGGCAGCCCGCCCTATGGCTACACCTTC.